A single sample is the source of the 22 T cell receptor beta chains below, sequenced in a study of shared clonotypes between healthy human individuals. The protocol was immunoSEQ multiplex PCR, while the TCRdb copy is restricted to in-frame clones and leaves out a portion. Of approximately 720,000 clones listed, approximately 79% are singletons. The sequenced sample was memory CD4+ T cells sorted from blood. As to subset: CD45RA-negative fraction. These receptors all come from a woman aged 25 to 45 in good health.

This clone was found a few times. This chain connects TRBV29-1 to TRBJ2-3, with D unclear. V dropped 3 bases and J dropped 5 bases, with 9 bases sitting between them. The CDR3 runs to 12 residues. CDR1 and CDR2 from the germline V gene are SQVTM and ANQGSEA. CDR3: CSVDLDGDTQYF. The CDR3 DNA reads as TGCAGCGTTGATTTGGACGGAGATACGCAGTATTTT.

The V and J genes are TRBV25-1 and TRBJ2-5; 8 bases fit TRBD2. In germline, CDR1 is MGHDK, CDR2 SYGVNS. The CDR3 length is 15 residues. Trimming at V came to 3 bases and at J to 1 base, leaving 4 bases not matched to a gene. The CDR3 spells CASSDYSGTQETQYF. In DNA, the CDR3 is TGTGCCAGCAGTGATTATAGCGGGACCCAAGAGACCCAGTACTTC.

The chain is built from TRBV18 and TRBJ2-7; 12 bases align to TRBD1. This CDR3 is built from 18 residues. J gave up 3 bases and V 2 bases, and 11 bases lay outside the gene matches. Germline CDR1 KGHSH, CDR2 LQKENI. For the CDR3, the DNA is TGTGCCAGCTCACCAAGGGGACAGGGGGCGAAGGGATTCTACGAGCAGTACTTC. It codes for CASSPRGQGAKGFYEQYF. The whole variable domain, remainder taken from reference TRBV18 and TRBJ2-7, is NAGVMQNPRHLVRRRGQEARLRCSPMKGHSHVYWYRQLPEEGLKFMVYLQKENIIDESGMPKERFSAEFPKEGPSILRIQQVVRGDSAAYFCASSPRGQGAKGFYEQYFGPGTRLTVT.

This clone was seen only once. In DNA, the CDR3 is TGTGCCAGCAGTTTCGCGGACCGTCGTGAAAAACTGTTTTTT. Translation: CASSFADRREKLFF. V gene TRBV27 combines with J gene TRBJ1-4; D is unresolved. The V end lost 3 bases, the J end lost 7 bases, and 12 bases lay between the germline ends. Germline V CDR1 and CDR2: MNHEY, SMNVEV (reference sequence). The CDR3 runs to 14 residues.

The rearrangement uses TRBV19 and TRBJ2-1; 9 nucleotides agree with TRBD2. V lost 5 bases, J lost 6 bases, and 11 bases stayed unmatched. The germline V gene encodes CDR1 LNHDA and CDR2 SQIVND (reference sequence). This CDR3 is 16 amino acids long. The CDR3 nucleotides read TGTGCCAGTAGTCCACTACTTAGCGGGAGAGGCAATGAGCAGTTCTTC. Translated, it gives CASSPLLSGRGNEQFF.

This sequence joins TRBV5-4 and TRBJ2-5, with 7 bases matching TRBD1. This CDR3 contains 14 residues. CDR1 SGHNT and CDR2 YYREEE come from the germline V gene (reference sequence). After removal of 3 bases from V and 3 bases from J, the junction contained 5 bases not matched to a gene. CDR3 DNA sequence: TGTGCCAGCAGCTCGACCGGGACAGAAGAGACCCAGTACTTC. It codes for CASSSTGTEETQYF.

The V call is TRBV11-3, the J call TRBJ2-1; TRBD1 aligns across 7 bases. The CDR3 spans 15 residues. V shed 1 base and J 7 bases; nucleotides not matched to a gene: 7. In germline, CDR1 is SGHNT, CDR2 YENEEA. The CDR3 coding sequence is TGTGCCAGCAGCTTAGGTGCAGGGGGTAAGAATGAGCAGTTCTTC. Translated: CASSLGAGGKNEQFF. Full variable domain (remainder filled in from reference TRBV11-3 and TRBJ2-1): EAGVVQSPRYKIIEKKQPVAFWCNPISGHNTLYWYLQNLGQGPELLIRYENEEAVDDSQLPKDRFSAERLKGVDSTLKIQPAELGDSAVYLCASSLGAGGKNEQFFGPGTRLTVL.

This sequence joins TRBV9 and TRBJ2-7; D unresolved. V was pared by 0 bases and J by 6 bases, with 10 bases between. This CDR3 region has 13 residues. Germline lookup yields CDR1 SGDLS and CDR2 YYNGEE. The DNA of the CDR3 is TGTGCCAGCAGCGTAGCACCGGTTGGCGAGCAGTACTTC. Amino acids: CASSVAPVGEQYF.

This clone occurred many times. V usage is TRBV4-1 and J usage is TRBJ1-5, with 7 nucleotides matching TRBD1. CDR1 MGHRA and CDR2 YSYEKL come from the germline V gene. Germline trimming cut 4 bases from V and 3 bases from J; bases unmatched to any gene: 6. The CDR3 covers 15 residues. CDR3 in amino acids: CASSLQTGLNQPQHF. The DNA of the CDR3 is TGCGCCAGCAGCCTACAGACAGGGCTCAATCAGCCCCAGCATTTT.

This clone showed up just once. The chain uses TRBV25-1 and TRBJ2-1, with 8 bases aligning to TRBD1. J gave up 0 bases and V 6 bases, and 7 bases lay outside the gene matches. The CDR3 sequence is 16 residues long. From germline, CDR1 is MGHDK and CDR2 SYGVNS. CDR3 in amino acids: CASSSTGTGSYNEQFF. The CDR3 DNA reads as TGTGCCAGCAGCTCTACCGGGACAGGCTCCTACAATGAGCAGTTCTTC.

This chain connects TRBV6-5 to TRBJ2-2, with unresolved D. The CDR3 is 13 residues long. The ends were cut back, 0 bases at V and 7 bases at J, with 6 bases in the middle. Germline V gene sequence: CDR1 MNHEY, CDR2 SVGAGI. The CDR3 loop is CASSYSLHGELFF. The CDR3 nucleotides read TGTGCCAGCAGTTACTCCCTCCACGGGGAGCTGTTTTTT.

At least ten counts were recorded for this clone. This chain connects TRBV2 to TRBJ1-1; D remains ambiguous. Trimming shortened V by 8 bases and J by 1 base, and 17 bases separated the two germline ends. The CDR3 has 15 amino acids. The germline V gene has CDR1 SNHLY and CDR2 FYNNEI. CDR3 bases: TGTGCCAGCTCGGAGCAGGATTCCGAGAACACTGAAGCTTTCTTT. Amino acids: CASSEQDSENTEAFF.

The gene calls are TRBV5-1 and TRBJ1-1; 7 nucleotides align to TRBD1. CDR1 SGHRS and CDR2 YFSETQ come from the germline V gene. The V segment lost 2 bases and the J segment 3 bases; nucleotides outside the gene matches: 10. CDR3 size: 16 residues. CDR3 in DNA: TGCGCCAGCAGCTTTGAAGGGGGCGCCGGGGACACTGAAGCTTTCTTT. Its protein is CASSFEGGAGDTEAFF.

This clone was seen more than once but under ten times. The chain recombines TRBV5-1 with TRBJ1-4; D unresolved. Trimming left V 4 bases short and J 4 bases short, with 14 bases between. Germline assignment: CDR1 SGHRS and CDR2 YFSETQ. This CDR3 comprises 15 residues. The CDR3 region is CASSPSDGLNEKLFF. Written as DNA, the CDR3 is TGCGCCAGCAGCCCCTCGGACGGCCTTAATGAAAAACTGTTTTTT. Combining the CDR3 with reference TRBV5-1 and TRBJ1-4 gives the whole variable domain KAGVTQTPRYLIKTRGQQVTLSCSPISGHRSVSWYQQTPGQGLQFLFEYFSETQRNKGNFPGRFSGRQFSNSRSEMNVSTLELGDSALYLCASSPSDGLNEKLFFGSGTQLSVL.

The chain links TRBV29-1 to TRBJ2-6; a possible D gene is TRBD2 (5 bases). Looked up from germline, CDR1 is SQVTM and CDR2 is ANQGSEA. The CDR3 runs 12 residues. The CDR3 reads CSARGGANVLTF. DNA of the CDR3: TGCAGTGCTCGGGGTGGGGCCAACGTCCTGACTTTC.

The genes are TRBV11-2 and TRBJ2-5, with unresolved D. Germline assignment: CDR1 SGHAT and CDR2 FQNNGV. The V end was cut by 5 bases, the J end by 1 base, with 11 bases between. CDR3 length: 14 amino acids. In nucleotides, the CDR3 is TGTGCCAGCAGCCCTCTCTGGTCCCAAGAGACCCAGTACTTC. Its protein product is CASSPLWSQETQYF.

The chain employs TRBV5-4 and TRBJ2-5; D is perhaps TRBD1 or TRBD2 (7 bases each). CDR1 is SGHNT, CDR2 YYREEE, per germline (reference sequence). V lost 3 bases, J lost 3 bases, and 15 bases lay in between. CDR3 length: 15 amino acids. CDR3 DNA: TGTGCCAGCAGCTCCCCACAGGGGAGGGAAGAGACCCAGTACTTC. This codes for CASSSPQGREETQYF.

The genes are TRBV7-6 and TRBJ2-5; tentative D call: TRBD1 (6 bases). V lost 5 bases and J 2 bases, leaving 18 bases between the germline ends. The CDR3 covers 16 residues. From germline, CDR1 is SGHVS and CDR2 FNYEAQ. The CDR3 DNA reads as TGTGCCAGCAGCACGCGGGCACAGGGCGATCAAGAGACCCAGTACTTC. Its protein is CASSTRAQGDQETQYF.

The chain couples TRBV27 to TRBJ2-7; 7 bases agree with TRBD1. This CDR3 has 15 residues. Germline V gene data show CDR1 as MNHEY and CDR2 as SMNVEV (reference sequence). V shed 6 bases and J 1 base; nucleotides not matched to a gene: 9. The CDR3 reads CASSFTRQGSYEQYF. CDR3 sequence (DNA): TGTGCCAGCAGCTTCACCCGACAGGGATCCTACGAGCAGTACTTC.

The chain joins TRBV10-3 to TRBJ2-7; the match to TRBD2 covers 9 bases. J was trimmed by 0 bases and V by 6 bases; bases with no gene match: 3. This CDR3 has 14 residues. The germline CDR1 and CDR2 sequences are ENHRY and SYGVKD. The CDR3 sequence: CAIRGLANSYEQYF. The CDR3 DNA is TGTGCCATCAGGGGACTAGCAAACTCCTACGAGCAGTACTTC.

The chain recombines TRBV5-3 with TRBJ2-7, with D possibly being TRBD1 (6 bases). TRBV5-3 qualifies as an ORF whose function is uncertain. The CDR3 loop spans 16 amino acids. Trimming pared 4 bases from V and 0 bases from J, leaving 17 bases between. CDR3 residues: CARSPGQRESSYEQYF. The CDR3 DNA reads TGTGCCAGAAGCCCAGGACAGAGGGAGAGCTCCTACGAGCAGTACTTC.

The rearrangement joins TRBV15 to TRBJ2-5, with 11 bases that match TRBD2. V gave up 0 bases and J gave up 5 bases; unmatched junction bases: 2. Per the germline V gene, CDR1 is LNHNV and CDR2 is YYDKDF (reference sequence). The CDR3 runs to 15 residues. Here the CDR3 DNA reads TGTGCCACCAGCAGAGACTTAGCGGGAGGGGAGACCCAGTACTTC. Translated: CATSRDLAGGETQYF. The full variable domain, rest sourced from reference TRBV15 and TRBJ2-5, is DAMVIQNPRYQVTQFGKPVTLSCSQTLNHNVMYWYQQKSSQAPKLLFHYYDKDFNNEADTPDNFQSRRPNTSFCFLDIRSPGLGDTAMYLCATSRDLAGGETQYFGPGTRLLVL.